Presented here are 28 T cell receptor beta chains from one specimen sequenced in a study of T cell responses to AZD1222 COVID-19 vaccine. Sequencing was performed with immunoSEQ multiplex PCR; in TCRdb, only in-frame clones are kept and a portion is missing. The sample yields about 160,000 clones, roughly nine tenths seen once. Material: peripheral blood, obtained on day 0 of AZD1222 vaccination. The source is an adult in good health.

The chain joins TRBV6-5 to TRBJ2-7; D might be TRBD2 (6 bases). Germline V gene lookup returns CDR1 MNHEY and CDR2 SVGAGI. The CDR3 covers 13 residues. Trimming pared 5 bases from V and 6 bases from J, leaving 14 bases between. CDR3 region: CASSPGTAPEQYF. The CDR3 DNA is TGTGCCAGCAGTCCCGGGACTGCGCCCGAGCAGTACTTC.

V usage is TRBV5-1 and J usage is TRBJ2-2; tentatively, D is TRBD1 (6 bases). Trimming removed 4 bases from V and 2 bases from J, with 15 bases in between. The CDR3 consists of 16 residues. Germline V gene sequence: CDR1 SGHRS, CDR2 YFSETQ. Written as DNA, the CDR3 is TGCGCCAGCAGCCGACCGACAGGAAGCAACACCGGGGAGCTGTTTTTT. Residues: CASSRPTGSNTGELFF.

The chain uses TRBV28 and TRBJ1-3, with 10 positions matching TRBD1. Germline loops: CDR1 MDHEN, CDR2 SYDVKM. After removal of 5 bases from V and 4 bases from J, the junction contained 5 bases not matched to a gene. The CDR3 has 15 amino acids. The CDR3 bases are TGTGCCAGCAGTACGGGACAGGGGAACGGAAACACCATATATTTT. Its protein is CASSTGQGNGNTIYF.

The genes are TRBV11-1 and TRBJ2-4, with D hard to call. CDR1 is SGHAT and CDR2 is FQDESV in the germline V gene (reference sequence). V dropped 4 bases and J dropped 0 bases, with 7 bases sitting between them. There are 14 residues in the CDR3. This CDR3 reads CASSSSLAKNIQYF. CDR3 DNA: TGTGCCAGCAGCTCAAGTTTAGCCAAAAACATTCAGTACTTC.

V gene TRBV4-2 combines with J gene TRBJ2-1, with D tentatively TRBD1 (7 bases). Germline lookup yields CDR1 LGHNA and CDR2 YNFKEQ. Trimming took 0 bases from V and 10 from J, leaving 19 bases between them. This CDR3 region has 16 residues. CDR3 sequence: CASSQDMAGGGREQFF. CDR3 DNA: TGTGCCAGCAGCCAAGATATGGCAGGGGGAGGCAGGGAGCAGTTCTTC.

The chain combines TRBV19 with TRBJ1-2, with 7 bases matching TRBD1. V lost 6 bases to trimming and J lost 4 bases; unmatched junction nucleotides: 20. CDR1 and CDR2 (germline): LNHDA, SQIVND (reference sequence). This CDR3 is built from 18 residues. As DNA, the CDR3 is TGTGCCAGTAGACACAGAAAAAACACAGGGGAGTCCGCCTATGGCTACACCTTC. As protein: CASRHRKNTGESAYGYTF.

As DNA, the CDR3 is TGTGCCAGCAGCTCCCAACGAGATACGCAGTATTTT. It yields the protein CASSSQRDTQYF. The chain combines TRBV11-2 with TRBJ2-3; D uncertain. CDR3 size: 12 residues. Trimming stripped 4 bases from V and 5 bases from J, with 7 bases between. Germline lookup yields CDR1 SGHAT and CDR2 FQNNGV.

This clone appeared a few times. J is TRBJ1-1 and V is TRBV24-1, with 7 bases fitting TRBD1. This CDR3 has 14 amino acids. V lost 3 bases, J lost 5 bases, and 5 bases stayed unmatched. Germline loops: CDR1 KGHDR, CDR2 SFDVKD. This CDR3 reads CATSDTGVLTEAFF. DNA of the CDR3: TGTGCCACCAGTGATACAGGGGTGTTGACTGAAGCTTTCTTT.

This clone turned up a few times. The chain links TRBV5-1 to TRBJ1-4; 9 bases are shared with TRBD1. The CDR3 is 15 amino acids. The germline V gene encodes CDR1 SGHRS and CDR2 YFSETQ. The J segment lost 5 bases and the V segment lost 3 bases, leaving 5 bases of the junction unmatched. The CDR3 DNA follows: TGCGCCAGCAGCTCACAGGGGGCGGAGAATGAAAAACTGTTTTTT. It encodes CASSSQGAENEKLFF. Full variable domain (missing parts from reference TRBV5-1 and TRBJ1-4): KAGVTQTPRYLIKTRGQQVTLSCSPISGHRSVSWYQQTPGQGLQFLFEYFSETQRNKGNFPGRFSGRQFSNSRSEMNVSTLELGDSALYLCASSSQGAENEKLFFGSGTQLSVL.

CDR3 coding DNA: TGTGCCAGCAGCTTAAGAGGGGCTTATGGAAACACCATATATTTT. Translated, it gives CASSLRGAYGNTIYF. V and J are TRBV11-2 and TRBJ1-3, with D possibly being TRBD1 (5 bases). Trimming removed 2 bases from V and 3 bases from J, with 11 bases in between. Germline CDR1 is SGHAT and CDR2 is FQNNGV. CDR3 length: 15 residues.

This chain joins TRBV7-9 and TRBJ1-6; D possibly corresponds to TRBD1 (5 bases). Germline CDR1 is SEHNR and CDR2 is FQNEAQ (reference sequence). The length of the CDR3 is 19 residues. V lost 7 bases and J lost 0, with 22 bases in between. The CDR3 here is CASTQYQGELNSYNSPLHF. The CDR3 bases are TGTGCCAGCACCCAATACCAGGGAGAGCTTAACTCCTATAATTCACCCCTCCACTTT. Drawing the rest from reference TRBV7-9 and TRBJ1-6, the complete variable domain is DTGVSQNPRHKITKRGQNVTFRCDPISEHNRLYWYRQTLGQGPEFLTYFQNEAQLEKSRLLSDRFSAERPKGSFSTLEIQRTEQGDSAMYLCASTQYQGELNSYNSPLHFGNGTRLTVT.

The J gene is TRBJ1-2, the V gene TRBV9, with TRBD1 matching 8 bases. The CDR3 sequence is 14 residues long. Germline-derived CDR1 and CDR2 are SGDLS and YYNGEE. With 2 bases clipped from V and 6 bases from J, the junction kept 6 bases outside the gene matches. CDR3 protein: CASSVTGGEDGYTF. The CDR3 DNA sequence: TGTGCCAGCAGCGTTACAGGGGGAGAGGATGGCTACACCTTC. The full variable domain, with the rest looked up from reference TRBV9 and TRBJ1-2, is DSGVTQTPKHLITATGQRVTLRCSPRSGDLSVYWYQQSLDQGLQFLIQYYNGEERAKGNILERFSAQQFPDLHSELNLSSLELGDSALYFCASSVTGGEDGYTFGSGTRLTVV.

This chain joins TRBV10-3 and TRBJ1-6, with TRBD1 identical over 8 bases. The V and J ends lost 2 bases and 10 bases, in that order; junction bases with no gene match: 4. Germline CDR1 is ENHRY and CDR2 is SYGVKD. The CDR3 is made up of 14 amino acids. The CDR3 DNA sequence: TGTGCCATCAGTGAGGCACAGGGGGACTCACCCCTCCACTTT. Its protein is CAISEAQGDSPLHF.

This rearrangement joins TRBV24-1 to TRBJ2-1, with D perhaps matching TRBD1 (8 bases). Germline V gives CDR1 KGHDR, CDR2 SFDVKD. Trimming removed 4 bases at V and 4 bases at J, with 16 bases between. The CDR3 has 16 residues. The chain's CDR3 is CATSDPGQGGYNEQFF. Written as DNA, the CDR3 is TGTGCCACCAGTGACCCCGGACAGGGAGGGTACAATGAGCAGTTCTTC.

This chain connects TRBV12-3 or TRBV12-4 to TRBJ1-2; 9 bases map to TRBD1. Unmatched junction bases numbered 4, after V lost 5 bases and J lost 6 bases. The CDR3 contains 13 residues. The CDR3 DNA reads TGTGCCAGCAGTCTCGGACAGGGGAATGGCTACACCTTC. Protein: CASSLGQGNGYTF.

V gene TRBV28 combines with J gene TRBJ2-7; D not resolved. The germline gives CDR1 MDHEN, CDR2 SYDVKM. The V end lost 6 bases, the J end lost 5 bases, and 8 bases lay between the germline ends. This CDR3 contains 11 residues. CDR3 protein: CASRDRDEQYF. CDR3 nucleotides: TGTGCCAGCAGAGATAGGGACGAGCAGTACTTC.

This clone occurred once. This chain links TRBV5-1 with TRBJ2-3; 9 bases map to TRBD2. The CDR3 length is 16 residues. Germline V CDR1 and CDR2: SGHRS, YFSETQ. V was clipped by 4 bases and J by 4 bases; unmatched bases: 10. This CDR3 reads CASSPPSGGNPDTQYF. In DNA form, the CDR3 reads TGCGCCAGCAGCCCCCCCAGCGGGGGGAACCCAGATACGCAGTATTTT.

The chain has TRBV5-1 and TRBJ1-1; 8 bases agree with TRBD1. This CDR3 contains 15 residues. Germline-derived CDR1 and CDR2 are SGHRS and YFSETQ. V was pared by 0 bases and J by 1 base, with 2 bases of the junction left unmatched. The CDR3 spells CASSLGGTGNTEAFF. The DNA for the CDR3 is TGCGCCAGCAGCTTGGGTGGGACAGGGAACACTGAAGCTTTCTTT.

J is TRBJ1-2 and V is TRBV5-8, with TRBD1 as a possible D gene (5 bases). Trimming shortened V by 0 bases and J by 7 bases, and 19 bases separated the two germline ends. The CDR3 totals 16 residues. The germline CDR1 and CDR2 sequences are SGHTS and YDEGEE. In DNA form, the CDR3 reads TGTGCCAGCAGCTTGGTAGGAGGTAAAGCGAGGGGTGGCTACACCTTC. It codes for CASSLVGGKARGGYTF. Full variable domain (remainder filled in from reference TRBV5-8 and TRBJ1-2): EAGVTQSPTHLIKTRGQQATLRCSPISGHTSVYWYQQALGLGLQFLLWYDEGEERNRGNFPPRFSGRQFPNYSSELNVNALELEDSALYLCASSLVGGKARGGYTFGSGTRLTVV.

The CDR3 DNA reads as TGTGCCAGCAGTTACGGGACAGGGGGAAGTCTGCCCCAGCATTTT. Its protein product is CASSYGTGGSLPQHF. The chain is built from TRBV6-2 or TRBV6-3 and TRBJ1-5; 11 nucleotides align to TRBD1. The germline gives CDR1 MNHEY, CDR2 SVGEGT. J was trimmed by 9 bases and V by 2 bases; bases with no gene match: 6. The CDR3 sequence is 15 residues long.

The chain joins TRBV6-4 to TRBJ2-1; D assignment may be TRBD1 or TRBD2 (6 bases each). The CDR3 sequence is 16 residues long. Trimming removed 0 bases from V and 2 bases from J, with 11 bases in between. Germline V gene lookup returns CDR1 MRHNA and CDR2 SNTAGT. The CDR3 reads CASSDSPGGAYNEQFF. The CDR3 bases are TGTGCCAGCAGTGACTCCCCCGGGGGCGCCTACAATGAGCAGTTCTTC.

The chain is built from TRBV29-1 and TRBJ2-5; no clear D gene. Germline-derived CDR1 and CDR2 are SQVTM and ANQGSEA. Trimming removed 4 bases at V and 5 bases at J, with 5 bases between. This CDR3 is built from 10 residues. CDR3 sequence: CSVVGETQYF. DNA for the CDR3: TGCAGCGTTGTGGGGGAGACCCAGTACTTC.

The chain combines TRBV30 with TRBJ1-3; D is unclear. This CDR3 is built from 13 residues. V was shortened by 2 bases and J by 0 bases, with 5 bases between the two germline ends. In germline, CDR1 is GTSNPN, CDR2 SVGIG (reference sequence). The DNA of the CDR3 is TGTGCCTGGAGTCCTGACTCTGGAAACACCATATATTTT. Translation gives CAWSPDSGNTIYF.

The CDR3 DNA sequence: TGTGCCAGCAGCTTAAGGTTCGGGGGTGGAAACACTGAAGCTTTCTTT. Amino acids: CASSLRFGGGNTEAFF. The chain recombines TRBV7-3 with TRBJ1-1, with D possibly being TRBD1 (5 bases). Germline-derived CDR1 and CDR2 are SGHTA and FQGTGA. Trimming cost V 1 base and J 2 bases, with 14 bases left between them. The CDR3 spans 16 residues.

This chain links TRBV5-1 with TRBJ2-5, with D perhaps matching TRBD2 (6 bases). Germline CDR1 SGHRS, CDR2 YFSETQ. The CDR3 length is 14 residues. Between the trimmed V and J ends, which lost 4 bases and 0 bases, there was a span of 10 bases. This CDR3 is CASSLAIYQETQYF. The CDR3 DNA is TGCGCCAGCAGCCTAGCGATATACCAAGAGACCCAGTACTTC.

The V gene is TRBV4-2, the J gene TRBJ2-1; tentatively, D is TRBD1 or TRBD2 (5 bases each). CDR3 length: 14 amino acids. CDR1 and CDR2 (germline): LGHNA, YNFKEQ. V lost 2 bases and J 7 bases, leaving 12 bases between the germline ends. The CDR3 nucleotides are TGTGCCAGCAGCCAAACAGGAGGAACGAATGAGCAGTTCTTC. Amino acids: CASSQTGGTNEQFF.

The CDR3 nucleotides are TGCAGCGTTTCGTCTGGGGGAGGGGGGCCCCAGCATTTT. It translates to CSVSSGGGGPQHF. The chain has TRBV29-1 and TRBJ1-5; TRBD1 is a possible D gene (6 bases). The V gene's germline CDR1 is SQVTM and CDR2 ANQGSEA. Deletions cut 5 bases from V and 9 bases from J, with 17 bases between. The CDR3 spans 13 residues.

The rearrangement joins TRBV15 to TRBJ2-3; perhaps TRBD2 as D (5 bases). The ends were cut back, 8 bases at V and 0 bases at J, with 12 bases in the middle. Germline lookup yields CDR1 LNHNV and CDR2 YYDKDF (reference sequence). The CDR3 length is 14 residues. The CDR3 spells CATGLSGSTDTQYF. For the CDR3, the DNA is TGTGCCACCGGGCTCAGCGGTAGCACAGATACGCAGTATTTT. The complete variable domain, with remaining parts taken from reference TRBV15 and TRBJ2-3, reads DAMVIQNPRYQVTQFGKPVTLSCSQTLNHNVMYWYQQKSSQAPKLLFHYYDKDFNNEADTPDNFQSRRPNTSFCFLDIRSPGLGDTAMYLCATGLSGSTDTQYFGPGTRLTVL.